This TCR beta chain is drawn from a study of blood T cell repertoires in COVID-19. The protocol was immunoSEQ multiplex PCR, while the TCRdb copy is restricted to in-frame clones and leaves out a portion. This sample has roughly 100,000 clones; 84% occur once, and the top ten carry 9.5% to 10%. The table lists this clone with a few counts. Per the germline V gene, CDR1 is MNHEY and CDR2 is SVGEGT. The germline V and J ends were trimmed by 5 bases and 4 bases, with 18 bases remaining between them. This CDR3 is 15 amino acids long. The gene calls are TRBV6-2 or TRBV6-3 and TRBJ2-7; perhaps TRBD2 as D (6 bases). The TCR sequence derives from a middle-aged man with active or convalescent COVID-19. Sequencing was carried out using peripheral blood. CDR3 DNA sequence: TGTGCCAGCAGTCCCTCGGGGGAGGCGGGATACGAGCAGTACTTC. It encodes CASSPSGEAGYEQYF.